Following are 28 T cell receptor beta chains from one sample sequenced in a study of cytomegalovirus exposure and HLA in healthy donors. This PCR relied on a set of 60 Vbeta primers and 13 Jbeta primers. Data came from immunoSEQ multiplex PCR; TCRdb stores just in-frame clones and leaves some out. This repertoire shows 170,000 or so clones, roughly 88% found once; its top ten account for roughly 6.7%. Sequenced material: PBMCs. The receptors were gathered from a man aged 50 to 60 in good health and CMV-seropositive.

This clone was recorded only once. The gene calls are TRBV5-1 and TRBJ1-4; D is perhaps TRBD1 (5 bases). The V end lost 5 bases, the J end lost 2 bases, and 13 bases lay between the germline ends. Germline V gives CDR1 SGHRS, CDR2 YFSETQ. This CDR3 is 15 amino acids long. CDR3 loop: CASSFGGYTNEKLFF. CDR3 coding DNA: TGCGCCAGCAGTTTTGGGGGGTACACTAATGAAAAACTGTTTTTT.

The CDR3 sequence is CASRTGQGFEKLFF. DNA for the CDR3: TGTGCCAGCAGAACGGGACAGGGGTTTGAAAAACTGTTTTTT. The gene calls are TRBV7-9 and TRBJ1-4; 10 nucleotides align to TRBD1. Losses at the gene ends were 6 bases for V and 7 bases for J; bases not matched to a gene: 5. CDR1 and CDR2 from the germline V gene are SEHNR and FQNEAQ (reference sequence). CDR3 length: 14 residues.

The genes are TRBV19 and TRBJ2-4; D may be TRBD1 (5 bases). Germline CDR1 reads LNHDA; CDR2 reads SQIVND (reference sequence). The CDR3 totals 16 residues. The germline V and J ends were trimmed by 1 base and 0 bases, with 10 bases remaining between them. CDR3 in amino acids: CASSIGQGRAKNIQYF. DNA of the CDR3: TGTGCCAGTAGTATAGGGCAGGGCCGAGCCAAAAACATTCAGTACTTC.

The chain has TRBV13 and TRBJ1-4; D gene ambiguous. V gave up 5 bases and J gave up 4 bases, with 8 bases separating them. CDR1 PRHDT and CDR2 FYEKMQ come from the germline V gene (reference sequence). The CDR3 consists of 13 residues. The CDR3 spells CASSRGLNEKLFF. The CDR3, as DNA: TGTGCCAGCAGCCGCGGACTTAATGAAAAACTGTTTTTT.

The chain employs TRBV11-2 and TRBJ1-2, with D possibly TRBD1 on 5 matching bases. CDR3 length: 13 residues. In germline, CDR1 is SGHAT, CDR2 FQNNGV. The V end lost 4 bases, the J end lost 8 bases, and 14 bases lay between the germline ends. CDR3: CASSSIGAGGYTF. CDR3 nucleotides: TGTGCCAGCAGCTCAATAGGGGCTGGGGGCTACACCTTC.

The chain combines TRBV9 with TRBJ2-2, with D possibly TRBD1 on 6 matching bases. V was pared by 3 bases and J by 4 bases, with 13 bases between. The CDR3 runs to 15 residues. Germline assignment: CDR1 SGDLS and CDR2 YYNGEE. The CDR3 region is CASSEQGSLTGELFF. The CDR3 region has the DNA TGTGCCAGCAGCGAACAGGGCTCGCTCACCGGGGAGCTGTTTTTT.

The CDR3 DNA is TGTGCCAGCATACAGGATGTTACCTACAATGAGCAGTTCTTC. This translates into CASIQDVTYNEQFF. The chain uses TRBV5-5 and TRBJ2-1; weak D call: TRBD1 (5 bases). Germline V gives CDR1 SGHKS, CDR2 YYEKEE (reference sequence). This CDR3 has 14 residues. V was clipped by 6 bases and J by 2 bases, with 12 bases between them.

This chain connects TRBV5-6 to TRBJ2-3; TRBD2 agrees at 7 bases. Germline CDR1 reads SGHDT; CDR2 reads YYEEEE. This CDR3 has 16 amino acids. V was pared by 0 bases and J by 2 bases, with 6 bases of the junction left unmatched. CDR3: CASSLGAGVPTDTQYF. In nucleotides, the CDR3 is TGTGCCAGCAGCTTGGGGGCGGGAGTTCCCACAGATACGCAGTATTTT.

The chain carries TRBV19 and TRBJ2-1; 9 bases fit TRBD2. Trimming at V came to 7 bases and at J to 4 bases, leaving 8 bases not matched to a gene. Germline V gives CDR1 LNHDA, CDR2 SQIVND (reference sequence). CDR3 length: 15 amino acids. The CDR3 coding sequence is TGTGCCAGTACCCCATCGCTAGCGGGGTACAATGAGCAGTTCTTC. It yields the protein CASTPSLAGYNEQFF.

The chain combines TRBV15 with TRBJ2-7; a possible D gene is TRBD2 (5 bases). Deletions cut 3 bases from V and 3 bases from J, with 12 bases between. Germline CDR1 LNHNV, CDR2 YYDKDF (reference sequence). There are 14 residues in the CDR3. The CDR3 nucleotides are TGTGCCACCAGCAGCCCGGGAACTTACTACGAGCAGTACTTC. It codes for CATSSPGTYYEQYF.

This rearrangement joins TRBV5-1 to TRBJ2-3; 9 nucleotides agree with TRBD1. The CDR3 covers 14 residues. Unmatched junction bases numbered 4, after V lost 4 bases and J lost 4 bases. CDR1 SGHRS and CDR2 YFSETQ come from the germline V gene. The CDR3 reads CASSQGQGSDTQYF. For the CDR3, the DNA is TGCGCCAGCAGCCAAGGACAGGGGTCAGATACGCAGTATTTT.

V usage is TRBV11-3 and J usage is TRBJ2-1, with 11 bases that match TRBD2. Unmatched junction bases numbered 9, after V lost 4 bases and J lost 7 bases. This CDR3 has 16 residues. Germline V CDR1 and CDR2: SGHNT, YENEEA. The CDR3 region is CASSSGRRTSGNEQFF. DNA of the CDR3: TGTGCCAGCAGCTCCGGGCGAAGGACTAGCGGGAATGAGCAGTTCTTC.

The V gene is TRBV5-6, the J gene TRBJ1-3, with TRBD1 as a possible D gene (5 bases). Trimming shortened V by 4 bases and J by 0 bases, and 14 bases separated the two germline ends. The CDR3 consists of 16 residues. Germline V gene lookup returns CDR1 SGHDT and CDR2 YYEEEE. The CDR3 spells CASSPMGPFSGNTIYF. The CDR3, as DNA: TGTGCCAGCAGCCCTATGGGGCCGTTCTCTGGAAACACCATATATTTT.

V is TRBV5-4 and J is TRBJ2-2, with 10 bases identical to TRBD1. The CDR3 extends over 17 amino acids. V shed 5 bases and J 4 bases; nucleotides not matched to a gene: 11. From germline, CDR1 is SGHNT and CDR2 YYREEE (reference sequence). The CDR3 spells CASRFTGTGDRTGELFF. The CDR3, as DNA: TGTGCCAGCAGGTTCACCGGGACAGGGGATCGCACCGGGGAGCTGTTTTTT.

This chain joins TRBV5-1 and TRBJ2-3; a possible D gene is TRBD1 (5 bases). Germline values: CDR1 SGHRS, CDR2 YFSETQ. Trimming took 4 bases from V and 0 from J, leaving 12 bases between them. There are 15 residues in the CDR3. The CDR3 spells CASSLDIASTDTQYF. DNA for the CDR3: TGCGCCAGCAGCCTGGACATCGCTAGCACAGATACGCAGTATTTT.

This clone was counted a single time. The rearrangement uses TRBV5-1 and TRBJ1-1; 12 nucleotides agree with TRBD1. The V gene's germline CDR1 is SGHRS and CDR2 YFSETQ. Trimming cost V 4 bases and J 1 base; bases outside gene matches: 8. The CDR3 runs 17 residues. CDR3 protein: CASSRGTGGGTNTEAFF. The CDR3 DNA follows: TGCGCCAGCAGCCGCGGGACAGGGGGCGGGACGAACACTGAAGCTTTCTTT.

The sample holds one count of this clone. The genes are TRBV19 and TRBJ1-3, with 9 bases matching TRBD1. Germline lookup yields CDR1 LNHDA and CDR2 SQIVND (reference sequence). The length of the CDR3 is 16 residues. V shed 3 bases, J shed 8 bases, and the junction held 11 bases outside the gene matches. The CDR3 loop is CASSIPRTGVIDTIYF. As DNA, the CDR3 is TGTGCCAGTAGTATTCCTCGGACAGGGGTAATTGACACCATATATTTT.

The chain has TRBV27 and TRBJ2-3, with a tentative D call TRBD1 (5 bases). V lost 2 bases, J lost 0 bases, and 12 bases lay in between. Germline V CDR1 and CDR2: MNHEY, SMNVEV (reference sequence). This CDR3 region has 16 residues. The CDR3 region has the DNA TGTGCCAGCAGTTTAGCTTCAGGGTTTAGCACAGATACGCAGTATTTT. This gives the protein CASSLASGFSTDTQYF.

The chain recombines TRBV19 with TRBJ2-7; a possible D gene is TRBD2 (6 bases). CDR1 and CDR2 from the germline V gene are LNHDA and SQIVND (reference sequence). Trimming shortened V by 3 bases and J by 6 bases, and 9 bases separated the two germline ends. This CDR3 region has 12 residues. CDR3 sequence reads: CASSMGRGEQYF. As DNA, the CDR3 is TGTGCCAGTAGTATGGGGCGGGGCGAGCAGTACTTC.

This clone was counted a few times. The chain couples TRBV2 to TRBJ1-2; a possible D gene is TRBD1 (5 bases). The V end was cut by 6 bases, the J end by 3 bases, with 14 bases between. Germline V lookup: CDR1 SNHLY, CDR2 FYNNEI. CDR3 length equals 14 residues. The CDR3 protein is CASRGPGGYYGYTF. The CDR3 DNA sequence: TGTGCCAGCAGGGGACCCGGAGGGTACTATGGCTACACCTTC.

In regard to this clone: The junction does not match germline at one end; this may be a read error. The CDR3 reads CASSWSGSSNRPQHF. The CDR3 DNA is TGCGCCAGCAGCTGGTCAGGATCGAGCAATCGGCCCCAGCATTTT. The V gene is TRBV5-1, the J gene TRBJ1-5, with D unresolved. The V gene's germline CDR1 is SGHRS and CDR2 YFSETQ. The CDR3 is 15 residues long.

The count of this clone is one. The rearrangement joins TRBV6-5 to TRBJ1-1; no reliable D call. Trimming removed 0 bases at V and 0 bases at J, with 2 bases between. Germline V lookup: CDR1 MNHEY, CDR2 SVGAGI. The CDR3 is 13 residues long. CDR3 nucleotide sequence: TGTGCCAGCAGTTACTCTATGAACACTGAAGCTTTCTTT. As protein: CASSYSMNTEAFF.

The CDR3 nucleotides are TGTGCCAGCTCACCCCCAGGGGCGGGCAATCAGCCCCAGCATTTT. Its translation: CASSPPGAGNQPQHF. This rearrangement joins TRBV18 to TRBJ1-5, with D maybe TRBD1 (6 bases). Deletions cut 3 bases from V and 2 bases from J, with 11 bases between. This CDR3 is built from 15 residues. The germline V gene encodes CDR1 KGHSH and CDR2 LQKENI.

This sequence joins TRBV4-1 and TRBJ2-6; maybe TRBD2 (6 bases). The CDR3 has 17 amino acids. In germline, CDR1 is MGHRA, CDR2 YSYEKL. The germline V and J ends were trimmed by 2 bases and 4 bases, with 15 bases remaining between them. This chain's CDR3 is CASSQNPGGPGANVLTF. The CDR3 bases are TGCGCCAGCAGCCAAAATCCTGGAGGGCCCGGGGCCAACGTCCTGACTTTC.

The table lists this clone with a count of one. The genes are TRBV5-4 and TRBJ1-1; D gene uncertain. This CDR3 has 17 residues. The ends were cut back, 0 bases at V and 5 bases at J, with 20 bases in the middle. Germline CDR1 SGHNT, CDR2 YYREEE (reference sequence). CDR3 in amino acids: CASSLGAKDLPGTEAFF. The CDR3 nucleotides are TGTGCCAGCAGCTTGGGGGCTAAGGACCTCCCGGGGACTGAAGCTTTCTTT.

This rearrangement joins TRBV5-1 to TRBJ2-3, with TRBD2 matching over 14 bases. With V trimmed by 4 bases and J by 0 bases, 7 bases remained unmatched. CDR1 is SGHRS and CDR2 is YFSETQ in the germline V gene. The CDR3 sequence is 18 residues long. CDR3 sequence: CASSAGLAGGRSTDTQYF. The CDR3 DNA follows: TGCGCCAGCAGCGCCGGACTAGCGGGAGGTAGGAGCACAGATACGCAGTATTTT.

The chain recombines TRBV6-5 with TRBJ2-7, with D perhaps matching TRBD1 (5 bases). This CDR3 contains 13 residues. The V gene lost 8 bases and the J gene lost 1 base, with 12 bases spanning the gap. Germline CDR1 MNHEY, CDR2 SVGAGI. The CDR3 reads CASRSQGSYEQYF. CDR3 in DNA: TGTGCCAGCCGGAGCCAGGGTTCCTACGAGCAGTACTTC.

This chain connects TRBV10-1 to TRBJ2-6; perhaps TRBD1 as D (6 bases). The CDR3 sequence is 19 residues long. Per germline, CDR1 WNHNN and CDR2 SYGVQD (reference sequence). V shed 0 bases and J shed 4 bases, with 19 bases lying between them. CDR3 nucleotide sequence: TGCGCCAGCAGTGAGTCCGGCTACCGTACAGGGTCCGGGGCCAACGTCCTGACTTTC. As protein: CASSESGYRTGSGANVLTF.